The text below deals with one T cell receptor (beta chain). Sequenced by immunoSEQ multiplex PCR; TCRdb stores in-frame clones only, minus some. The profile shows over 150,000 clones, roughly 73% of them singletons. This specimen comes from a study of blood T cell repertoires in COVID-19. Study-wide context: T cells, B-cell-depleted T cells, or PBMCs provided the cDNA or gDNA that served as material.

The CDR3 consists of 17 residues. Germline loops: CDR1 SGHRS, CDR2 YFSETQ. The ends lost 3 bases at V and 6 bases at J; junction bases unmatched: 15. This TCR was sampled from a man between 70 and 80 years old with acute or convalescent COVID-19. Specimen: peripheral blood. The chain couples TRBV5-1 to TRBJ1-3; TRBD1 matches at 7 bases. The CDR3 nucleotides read TGCGCCAGCAGCTCGGAGTATTTGACAGGGATAGAAAACACCATATATTTT. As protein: CASSSEYLTGIENTIYF.